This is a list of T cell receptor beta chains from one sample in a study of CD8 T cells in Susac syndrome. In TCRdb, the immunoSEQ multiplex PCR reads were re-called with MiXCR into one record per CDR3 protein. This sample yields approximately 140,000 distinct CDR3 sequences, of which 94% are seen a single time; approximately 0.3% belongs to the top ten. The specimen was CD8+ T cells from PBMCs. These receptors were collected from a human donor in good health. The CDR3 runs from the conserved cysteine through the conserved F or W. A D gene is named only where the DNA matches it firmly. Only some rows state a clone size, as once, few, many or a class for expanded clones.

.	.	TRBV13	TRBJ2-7	CASSLASAGSHEQYF	TGTGCCAGCAGCTTAGCGTCGGCAGGGAGCCACGAGCAGTACTTC
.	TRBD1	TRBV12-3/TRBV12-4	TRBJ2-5	CASTRTGGETQYF	TGTGCCAGCACCAGGACAGGGGGCGAGACCCAGTACTTC
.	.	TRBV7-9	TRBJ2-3	CASSLFLTPRPDTDTQYF	TGTGCCAGCAGCTTATTTCTGACGCCTCGACCCGACACAGATACGCAGTATTTT
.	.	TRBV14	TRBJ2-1	CASSQDKSYNEQFF	TGTGCCAGCAGCCAAGATAAGTCCTACAATGAGCAGTTCTTC
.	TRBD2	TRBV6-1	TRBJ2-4	CASSPGLAELAKNIQYF	TGTGCCAGCAGTCCCGGACTAGCCGAACTAGCCAAAAACATTCAGTACTTC
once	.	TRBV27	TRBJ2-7	CASSPRTTLYEQYF	TGTGCCAGCAGTCCTAGGACCACTCTCTACGAGCAGTACTTC
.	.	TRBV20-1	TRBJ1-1	CSARGGVWNTEAFF	TGCAGTGCCCGGGGAGGGGTCTGGAACACTGAAGCTTTCTTT
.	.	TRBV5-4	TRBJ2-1	CASSLAGTHNEQFF	TGTGCCAGCAGCTTGGCCGGGACTCACAATGAGCAGTTCTTC
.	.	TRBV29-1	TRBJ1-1	CSVYGQTNTEAFF	TGCAGCGTTTATGGGCAAACGAACACTGAAGCTTTCTTT
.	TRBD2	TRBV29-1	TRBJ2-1	CSVDPSGRHNEQFF	TGCAGCGTTGATCCTAGCGGGCGCCACAATGAGCAGTTCTTC
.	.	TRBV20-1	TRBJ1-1	CSARWDGGMNTEAFF	TGCAGTGCTAGATGGGATGGGGGGATGAACACTGAAGCTTTCTTT
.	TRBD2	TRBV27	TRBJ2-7	CASSLSWGGEQYF	TGTGCCAGCAGTTTATCGTGGGGGGGCGAGCAGTACTTC